The rows below give T cell receptor beta chains drawn from one sample of a study of technical replicates of blood from several donors. Sequencing was performed with immunoSEQ multiplex PCR; in TCRdb, only in-frame clones are kept and a portion is missing. The data hold 75,000 to 100,000 clones, with about 94% observed a single time. Sequencing was carried out using T cells isolated from PBMCs. These receptors originate from a human donor in good health. Both conserved end residues are part of each CDR3. D genes are given only for firm matches. Expanded clones get a size class; other rows say once, few or many, or leave the size out.

TGTGCCCGCTCGGGAGGAACCCAGTACTTC,CARSGGTQYF,.,.,TRBJ2-5,TRBV21-1
TGTGCCAGCAGAGAGACTAGCGGGAAGGTGGCAGATACGCAGTATTTT,CASRETSGKVADTQYF,TRBD2,once,TRBJ2-3,TRBV28
TGTGCCAGTAGTCCCACAGAAAGGTCTTACGAGCAGTACTTC,CASSPTERSYEQYF,.,.,TRBJ2-7,TRBV19
TGTGCCAGCAGAGTTGGACAGGGGGCTAGCAATCAGCCCCAGCATTTT,CASRVGQGASNQPQHF,TRBD1,.,TRBJ1-5,TRBV2
TGTGCCGCTGGGGGCAGGGGGCTCGAGCAGTACTTC,CAAGGRGLEQYF,TRBD1,.,TRBJ2-7,TRBV10-3
TGTGCCAGCAGTTACTCACAGGGAGACACCGGGGAGCTGTTTTTT,CASSYSQGDTGELFF,.,.,TRBJ2-2,TRBV6-5
TGTGCCAGCAGCTTAACCCGTTTACACGATGGCTACACCTTC,CASSLTRLHDGYTF,.,.,TRBJ1-2,TRBV7-6
TGCGCCAGCAGTGGGGAGTCGCAGGAAAAACTGTTTTTT,CASSGESQEKLFF,.,.,TRBJ1-4,TRBV10-2
TGTGCCAGTAGTATACGCGGGGGGGGACAAGCTTTCTTT,CASSIRGGGQAFF,.,.,TRBJ1-1,TRBV19
TGTGCCAGCAGCCAAGTGGGGTCCGGGACAGGGAGTGGCTACACCTTC,CASSQVGSGTGSGYTF,TRBD1,.,TRBJ1-2,TRBV14
TGTGCCAGTAGAGATAGCGGGGCTAGGGGGGGCTACACCTTC,CASRDSGARGGYTF,.,.,TRBJ1-2,TRBV19
TGTGCAAGTCGCCCACGGCCCCTCAGGGGGCAATGCTACGAGCAGTACTTC,CASRPRPLRGQCYEQYF,.,.,TRBJ2-7,TRBV12-2
TGCAGCGTTGGGGGGGAGCGGGCTCACTCCTACGAGCAGTACTTC,CSVGGERAHSYEQYF,.,.,TRBJ2-7,TRBV29-1
TGCAGCGCTAGCTGGGGATACGAGCAGTACTTC,CSASWGYEQYF,.,once,TRBJ2-7,TRBV29-1
TGCGCCAGCAGCGTCGGCTGGAGGGGCGCGAATGAAAAACTGTTTTTT,CASSVGWRGANEKLFF,.,once,TRBJ1-4,TRBV5-1
TGCGCCAGCAGCTTGGGGGCCGCGGGCACTGAAGCTTTCTTT,CASSLGAAGTEAFF,.,.,TRBJ1-1,TRBV5-1
TGTGCCACCAGCAGGCTAGGACAGAGCTCCTACAATGAGCAGTTCTTC,CATSRLGQSSYNEQFF,.,.,TRBJ2-1,TRBV15
TGCAGCGTTGCACTTTGGACAGAAATTTGGACTGAAGCTTTCTTT,CSVALWTEIWTEAFF,.,.,TRBJ1-1,TRBV29-1
TGTGCCAGCAGCTTCCGGGACAGAGCCTACGAGCAGTACTTC,CASSFRDRAYEQYF,TRBD1,.,TRBJ2-7,TRBV5-8
TGTGCCAGCAGCCTAGGACTAGCGGAGTACGAGCAGTACTTC,CASSLGLAEYEQYF,TRBD2,.,TRBJ2-7,TRBV9
TGTGCCATCATTTTAGGGCGTCGACAGGAGCTTGATGAGCAGTTCTTC,CAIILGRRQELDEQFF,.,.,TRBJ2-1,TRBV19
TGTGCCAGCAGCTTAGGCCAGGGCATAGGGAGCAATCAGCCCCAGCATTTT,CASSLGQGIGSNQPQHF,.,.,TRBJ1-5,TRBV13
TGTGCCAGCAGTTCGGGATCTTGGAACACTGAAGCTTTCTTT,CASSSGSWNTEAFF,.,few,TRBJ1-1,TRBV6-6
TGTGCCAGCAGCATCGGGAGAAGTATAACAGATACGCAGTATTTT,CASSIGRSITDTQYF,.,.,TRBJ2-3,TRBV7-3
TGCGCCAGCAGCCCCACCCTAGCGGGGACCTACGAGCAGTACTTC,CASSPTLAGTYEQYF,TRBD2,.,TRBJ2-7,TRBV5-1
TGCAGCGTTGAAGAACTAGCGGGAGTAGTCGAGCAGTTCTTC,CSVEELAGVVEQFF,TRBD2,.,TRBJ2-1,TRBV29-1
TGTGCCAGCAGTTCAGGAGGAGATACGCAGTATTTT,CASSSGGDTQYF,.,.,TRBJ2-3,TRBV6-5
TGCGCCAGCAGCTTCGGGACAGGGTTGGAAAACACCATATATTTT,CASSFGTGLENTIYF,TRBD1,.,TRBJ1-3,TRBV5-1
TGCGCCAGCAGCTACCGACTAGCGGGAGTTGGAAATGAGCAGTTCTTC,CASSYRLAGVGNEQFF,TRBD2,.,TRBJ2-1,TRBV5-1
TGTGCCAGCAGCTTAGTTACTAGCACAGATACGCAGTATTTT,CASSLVTSTDTQYF,.,once,TRBJ2-3,TRBV11-3
TGTGCCAGCAGCCGACTAGCGGGAGGAGCCACAGATACGCAGTATTTT,CASSRLAGGATDTQYF,TRBD2,.,TRBJ2-3,TRBV7-9
TGCGCCAGCACCCTGTCACTGCGGGACAGGAAGGGCCTAGTTGAAGCTTTCTTT,CASTLSLRDRKGLVEAFF,TRBD1,.,TRBJ1-1,TRBV5-1